This T cell receptor beta chain was identified in a study of shared clonotypes between healthy human individuals (dated by TCRdb to 2019 to 2021). Background on the whole study: Three men and a couple of women, aged 18 to 49 years, made up the cohort. For each donor, CD4 naive and CD4 memory were each given three plates, CD8 naive was given two plates, and CD8 memory was given one plate. The study deeply sequenced blood TCR repertoires of about 5 healthy adults to estimate repertoire size and the extent of clonotype sharing between individuals. Libraries were prepared and TCR repertoires were sequenced by different laboratories using diverse techniques, in order to increase sequencing depth and limit assay-specific biases. Per donor, leukapheresis produced somewhere between about 0.94 and 9.5 billion PBMCs. On the study overall, not on this receptor specifically: Higher generation probabilities were observed for clonotypes shared by all four sorted-subset donors than for non-shared clonotypes. The genetic and exposure-history diversity represented was limited by the small number of donors. Based on pairwise subsampling, the degree of clonotype sharing among donors was expected to be affected by sequencing depth. Sharing across a handful of donors was observed for roughly 5% of naive CD4, about 3.2% of naive CD8, roughly 2.3% of memory CD4, and approximately 0.41% of memory CD8 clonotypes. Naive subsets generally had larger estimated clonotype richness than memory subsets. Sampling was restricted to blood, and TCR repertoires in tissues likely differ from the TCR repertoires found in blood. Incomplete sequencing was indicated by rarefaction of sorted-subset datasets, despite the large sequencing depth.

A word on this clone: The specificity of this receptor is unknown. No base qualities exist here, and no much larger clone lies one base off it.

For CDR1 and CDR2, the germline V gene lists LGHNT and FRNRAP. From the cysteine up to the phenylalanine, the CDR3 has a length of 17 residues. Just CDR3 DNA is preserved here, 51 bases in frame from base 1. V has 3 bases trimmed and J has 2 bases trimmed; junction bases matching no gene number 9. Using the deep immunoSEQ assay, TCR CDR3 regions were amplified from genomic DNA by multiplex PCR. Extracted genomic DNA from each cell subset was spread evenly across all wells of several immunoSEQ 96-well plates, with each plate serving as a replicate. For sorted subsets, each replicate PCR was loaded with approximately 0.2 ug genomic DNA, equivalent to approximately 33,000 T cell genomes. The purified libraries were quantified using a Qubit 3.0 fluorometer, sized with a Bioanalyzer 2100, and then quantified again using the KAPA Library Quantification kit. Every immunoSEQ 96-well plate was sequenced on a dedicated single-read 150-cycle Illumina NextSeq 550 flow cell. Per the authors' processing: The immunoSEQ output contained only junctional sequences without quality scores, so filtering could not match that applied to full-length reads. Sequences were annotated with PyIR, a Python wrapper for IgBLAST v1.9, and V/J genes and CDR3 were assigned using IMGT germline references. Reads were removed for weak V/J assignments (E-value above 1e-6), missing CDR3, stop codons, out-of-frame junctions, or ambiguous translated residues. A V3J clonotype was defined by an identical inferred V gene, J gene, and CDR3 amino acid sequence. Percentage overlap between repertoires was calculated by dividing the number of shared unique clonotypes by the size of the smaller repertoire. Three approaches were used to assess repertoire richness: RTK rarefaction, the Chao1 estimator, and Recon v2.1 estimates of unobserved clonotypes. OLGA was used to compute generation probabilities for all TCRbeta clonotypes that the gDNA method yielded from a few donors. In TCRdb, the immuneACCESS table is reduced to in-frame sequences with V and J assigned. These tables do not hold every clone; where another copy was compared, an unresolved V gene accounts for under half, and the others remain unexplained. The DNA was the basis for D and trimming; V, J and clone size are from that table. Within this sample are 1.5 million to 2.5 million clones, with about 95% of them counted one time only. In total, the top ten clones hold approximately 1.2% of the sample.

CD8 naive samples consisted of CD45RO-negative cells that were positively selected for CCR7, yielding a CD45RA+CCR7+ population without TemRA cells. Donors were healthy HIV-negative adults with no recently reported acute infections or vaccinations. All donors were Caucasian adults living in Nashville, Tennessee, USA. Blood was collected by leukapheresis, and PBMCs were isolated by Ficoll-Histopaque density gradient centrifugation and then cryopreserved in liquid nitrogen vapor phase. Analytical flow cytometry was used to check the purity and quantity of each magnetically sorted T cell population. From each sorted fraction, genomic DNA was isolated and quantified by UV absorbance on a Nanodrop 2000c.

The sequence was collected from a man younger than 30 in good health. Here the chain combines TRBV12-5 and TRBJ2-1, and 8 junctional nucleotides match TRBD2. Material: naive CD8+ T cells sorted from blood. What the cell subset or site label conveys for this sample: CD45RA+CCR7+. The CDR3: CASGLAREGMTYNEQFF. The bases are TGTGCTAGTGGTTTAGCCCGGGAGGGCATGACCTACAATGAGCAGTTCTTC.